The TCR beta chain described here comes from a study of T cell repertoires in cytomegalovirus infection. For the study at large: Researchers turned to recently identified HLA-C-restricted CMV epitopes as well as well-studied HLA-B-restricted ones.

V dropped 1 base and J dropped 0 bases, with 11 bases sitting between them. CDR3 size: 16 residues. CDR1 and CDR2 (germline): SEHNR, FQNEAQ (reference sequence). TCRdb itself ran the reads through MiXCR, one entry per CDR3 protein. The table shows under 450,000 distinct CDR3 sequences, with about a third occurring only once. This clonotype has more than one count but fewer than ten. The antigen is undetermined. The rearrangement links TRBV7-9 to TRBJ2-3; D is uncertain. The receptor comes from a human donor in good health (CMV status not recorded). Some clones in this sample may be carry-over from other donors' samples. This material consisted of cultured PBMCs, taken from culture after CMV antigen stimulation. CDR3 residues: CASSLGERTSTDTQYF. The CDR3 DNA sequence: TGTGCCAGCAGCTTAGGCGAGCGAACTAGCACAGATACGCAGTATTTT.